A single sample is the source of the 27 T cell receptor beta chains below, sequenced in a study of blood T cell repertoires in COVID-19 (dated by TCRdb to 2018 to 2020). Libraries came from the immunoSEQ multiplex PCR assay. Entries here come from immuneACCESS through TCRdb and include only in-frame sequences with V and J called. Some clones fail to appear in such tables; in the studies checked, an unresolved V gene covers under half of the shortfall, and the cause of the remainder is unknown. A total of about 240,000 clones appear in this sample, just under 85% of them only once. The biggest ten clones account for over 8% of the sample. The sequenced sample consisted of peripheral blood. The receptors were sampled from a woman at least 80 years old with acute or convalescent COVID-19.

The chain is built from TRBV7-3 and TRBJ2-3, with D tentatively TRBD1 (5 bases). The germline V gene encodes CDR1 SGHTA and CDR2 FQGTGA. The CDR3 is made up of 13 amino acids. Trimming shortened V by 3 bases and J by 5 bases, and 9 bases separated the two germline ends. CDR3 loop: CASSFRVEDTQYF. CDR3 sequence (DNA): TGTGCCAGCAGCTTCAGGGTCGAAGATACGCAGTATTTT.

The chain couples TRBV11-2 to TRBJ1-2; 8 nucleotides line up with TRBD1. This CDR3 has 13 residues. V shed 3 bases, J shed 3 bases, and the junction held 0 bases outside the gene matches. Per the germline V gene, CDR1 is SGHAT and CDR2 is FQNNGV. The CDR3 bases are TGTGCCAGCAGCTTGGACAGGGACTATGGCTACACCTTC. This translates into CASSLDRDYGYTF.

The rearrangement links TRBV28 to TRBJ2-5, with D unclear. Trimming pared 5 bases from V and 4 bases from J, leaving 14 bases between. The CDR3 covers 14 residues. Per germline, CDR1 MDHEN and CDR2 SYDVKM. The CDR3 protein is CASSVGPVVETQYF. The CDR3 DNA reads as TGTGCCAGCAGTGTGGGCCCTGTTGTAGAGACCCAGTACTTC.

The chain carries TRBV5-5 and TRBJ2-7; TRBD2 matches 14 bases. V gave up 4 bases and J gave up 3 bases; unmatched junction bases: 9. CDR1 and CDR2 from the germline V gene are SGHKS and YYEKEE (reference sequence). The CDR3 sequence is 17 residues long. In DNA form, the CDR3 reads TGTGCCAGCAGCCGCAGACTAGCGGGGGGGATTATCTACGAGCAGTACTTC. Protein product: CASSRRLAGGIIYEQYF.

CDR3 protein: CASSLGITGTVVNYGYTF. Here the CDR3 DNA reads TGTGCCAGCAGTCTAGGGATAACCGGGACAGTTGTAAACTATGGCTACACCTTC. The genes are TRBV6-6 and TRBJ1-2; 7 bases agree with TRBD1. The trim removed 5 bases at V and 2 bases at J, leaving 17 bases unmatched. Looked up from germline, CDR1 is MNHNY and CDR2 is SVGAGI (reference sequence). The CDR3 spans 18 residues.

This chain uses TRBV2 with TRBJ2-5; 11 nucleotides line up with TRBD2. This CDR3 is 14 amino acids long. J gave up 2 bases and V 7 bases, and 3 bases lay outside the gene matches. CDR1 is SNHLY and CDR2 is FYNNEI in the germline V gene. CDR3 loop: CASKASGGQETQYF. CDR3 nucleotides: TGTGCCAGCAAGGCTAGCGGGGGGCAAGAGACCCAGTACTTC.

The rearrangement uses TRBV7-6 and TRBJ2-2; no firm D call. The CDR3 is made up of 16 amino acids. V was shortened by 0 bases and J by 1 base, with 9 bases between the two germline ends. Germline-derived CDR1 and CDR2 are SGHVS and FNYEAQ. The CDR3 DNA is TGTGCCAGCAGCTTAGCCCCGGCAGGGAACACCGGGGAGCTGTTTTTT. Translating gives CASSLAPAGNTGELFF.

The rearrangement uses TRBV28 and TRBJ1-2; D remains unclear. CDR1 MDHEN and CDR2 SYDVKM come from the germline V gene. The CDR3 loop spans 13 amino acids. V lost 2 bases to trimming and J lost 2 bases, with 6 bases between them. CDR3 nucleotides: TGTGCCAGCAGTTTAGCAGGCAACTATGGCTACACCTTC. Translating it yields CASSLAGNYGYTF.

This chain uses TRBV30 with TRBJ1-1; D is possibly TRBD1 (5 bases). The V end lost 0 bases, the J end lost 5 bases, and 7 bases lay between the germline ends. This CDR3 is built from 12 residues. From germline, CDR1 is GTSNPN and CDR2 SVGIG (reference sequence). CDR3 protein: CAWSVSGTEAFF. The CDR3 DNA sequence: TGTGCCTGGAGTGTATCAGGGACTGAAGCTTTCTTT.

V gene TRBV19 combines with J gene TRBJ1-2; TRBD1 might be the D (6 bases). Germline V lookup: CDR1 LNHDA, CDR2 SQIVND (reference sequence). There are 16 residues in the CDR3. V was shortened by 6 bases and J by 4 bases, with 21 bases between the two germline ends. The CDR3 loop is CASRTTGTPQGYGYTF. In DNA form, the CDR3 reads TGTGCCAGTAGGACAACCGGGACACCTCAGGGCTATGGCTACACCTTC.

J is TRBJ1-3 and V is TRBV7-9, with D possibly TRBD1 on 5 matching bases. Germline assignment: CDR1 SEHNR and CDR2 FQNEAQ (reference sequence). CDR3 length: 16 amino acids. Trimming removed 1 base from V and 10 bases from J, with 20 bases in between. In DNA, the CDR3 is TGTGCCAGCAGCTTAGATGCAACTCCCGTCAAGGGGACCATATATTTT. It specifies CASSLDATPVKGTIYF.

The chain has TRBV5-1 and TRBJ2-7, with 8 positions matching TRBD1. V lost 5 bases, J lost 0 bases, and 4 bases stayed unmatched. The germline gives CDR1 SGHRS, CDR2 YFSETQ. The CDR3 contains 14 residues. The CDR3: CASSSGQVSYEQYF. CDR3 bases: TGCGCCAGCAGTTCGGGACAGGTCTCCTACGAGCAGTACTTC. Supplemented by reference TRBV5-1 and TRBJ2-7, the full variable domain reads KAGVTQTPRYLIKTRGQQVTLSCSPISGHRSVSWYQQTPGQGLQFLFEYFSETQRNKGNFPGRFSGRQFSNSRSEMNVSTLELGDSALYLCASSSGQVSYEQYFGPGTRLTVT.

This clone has just a few counts. The V call is TRBV2, the J call TRBJ2-1; 13 bases fit TRBD2. This CDR3 contains 16 residues. CDR1 is SNHLY and CDR2 is FYNNEI in the germline V gene. Germline trimming cut 5 bases from V and 2 bases from J; bases unmatched to any gene: 3. CDR3 loop: CASSRLAGGPYNEQFF. The CDR3 bases are TGTGCCAGCAGTAGACTAGCGGGGGGCCCCTACAATGAGCAGTTCTTC.

This clone was detected once. The V call is TRBV28, the J call TRBJ1-5; 7 bases match TRBD1. CDR3 length: 14 amino acids. Germline CDR1 reads MDHEN; CDR2 reads SYDVKM. The J segment lost 2 bases and the V segment lost 11 bases, leaving 9 bases of the junction unmatched. DNA for the CDR3: TGTGCCTGCTGGACAGGACCGGGCAATCAGCCCCAGCATTTT. Translating gives CACWTGPGNQPQHF.

The chain links TRBV5-1 to TRBJ2-2; 7 bases align to TRBD2. Germline loops: CDR1 SGHRS, CDR2 YFSETQ. This CDR3 contains 16 residues. The V segment lost 0 bases and the J segment 6 bases; nucleotides outside the gene matches: 8. CDR3 sequence: CASSLESGESPGELFF. DNA of the CDR3: TGCGCCAGCAGCTTGGAGAGCGGGGAAAGCCCCGGGGAGCTGTTTTTT.

Remarks on this clone: Other DNA sequences from this sample encode an identical CDR3 as well. The chain uses TRBV28 and TRBJ1-5; D gene ambiguous. This CDR3 contains 14 residues. Germline V gene lookup returns CDR1 MDHEN and CDR2 SYDVKM. V was shortened by 8 bases and J by 3 bases, with 14 bases between the two germline ends. The CDR3 DNA reads as TGTGCCAGCTCCCAAGGAGGGTCCAATCAGCCCCAGCATTTT. Amino acid sequence: CASSQGGSNQPQHF.

This clone was detected only once. The chain carries TRBV30 and TRBJ2-5; 8 nucleotides match TRBD1. V lost 0 bases and J lost 4; bases outside the gene matches: 4. From germline, CDR1 is GTSNPN and CDR2 SVGIG (reference sequence). The CDR3 is 14 residues long. This CDR3 is CAWSVGQGGETQYF. CDR3 nucleotide sequence: TGTGCCTGGAGTGTAGGACAGGGTGGAGAGACCCAGTACTTC.

The rearrangement uses TRBV5-1 and TRBJ2-3; D perhaps matches TRBD2 (7 bases). The V and J ends lost 4 bases and 5 bases respectively, with 17 bases between them. Germline V gene lookup returns CDR1 SGHRS and CDR2 YFSETQ. The CDR3 extends over 15 amino acids. The CDR3 DNA follows: TGCGCCAGCAGCCTGGGTGGAAGGGGGGGAGATACGCAGTATTTT. This sequence encodes CASSLGGRGGDTQYF.

This clone was counted between two and nine times. The chain links TRBV3-1 (or the pseudogene TRBV3-2) to TRBJ1-1; no firm D call. The CDR3 covers 14 residues. V was pared by 0 bases and J by 1 base, with 6 bases between. Germline CDR1 reads LGHDT; CDR2 reads YNNKEL (reference sequence). CDR3 in amino acids: CASSQDRRNTEAFF. The DNA for the CDR3 is TGTGCCAGCAGCCAAGATCGGAGGAACACTGAAGCTTTCTTT.

This chain connects TRBV3-1 (or the pseudogene TRBV3-2) to TRBJ1-3; 10 nucleotides agree with TRBD1. The V segment lost 5 bases and the J segment 1 base; nucleotides outside the gene matches: 5. The length of the CDR3 is 16 residues. Germline values: CDR1 LGHDT, CDR2 YNNKEL (reference sequence). CDR3 protein: CASSARQGASGNTIYF. CDR3 nucleotides: TGTGCCAGCAGCGCCCGACAGGGGGCTTCTGGAAACACCATATATTTT.

The chain employs TRBV18 and TRBJ1-6, with 7 bases that match TRBD1. V trimming: 3 bases; J trimming: 5 bases; junction bases outside the gene matches: 4. The CDR3 is made up of 15 amino acids. Germline CDR1 reads KGHSH; CDR2 reads LQKENI. The CDR3 bases are TGTGCCAGCTCACCGTCCGGGACAGATAATTCACCCCTCCACTTT. It specifies CASSPSGTDNSPLHF.

This clone occurred a few times. The V gene is TRBV28, the J gene TRBJ2-3; weak D call: TRBD1 (6 bases). The ends were cut back, 6 bases at V and 4 bases at J, with 17 bases in the middle. There are 15 residues in the CDR3. Germline V gene lookup returns CDR1 MDHEN and CDR2 SYDVKM. DNA for the CDR3: TGTGCCAGCAGCTCCACAGGGTTGGGGGCAGATACGCAGTATTTT. Its translation: CASSSTGLGADTQYF. Using reference TRBV28 and TRBJ2-3 for the parts outside the CDR3, the full variable domain is DVKVTQSSRYLVKRTGEKVFLECVQDMDHENMFWYRQDPGLGLRLIYFSYDVKMKEKGDIPEGYSVSREKKERFSLILESASTNQTSMYLCASSSTGLGADTQYFGPGTRLTVL.

This chain joins TRBV9 and TRBJ2-1; D gene unclear. The CDR3 spans 16 residues. Looked up from germline, CDR1 is SGDLS and CDR2 is YYNGEE. The V end was cut by 4 bases, the J end by 0 bases, with 14 bases between. Here the CDR3 reads CASSQKEENSYNEQFF. CDR3 sequence (DNA): TGTGCCAGCAGCCAAAAAGAAGAGAACTCCTACAATGAGCAGTTCTTC.

The genes are TRBV29-1 and TRBJ2-2; possibly TRBD1 for D (6 bases). The CDR3 length is 12 residues. The germline CDR1 and CDR2 sequences are SQVTM and ANQGSEA. With 3 bases removed from V and 6 bases from J, the gap between germline ends came to 8 bases. CDR3 sequence (DNA): TGCAGCGTTGACAGGGGAGCCGGGGAGCTGTTTTTT. Translating gives CSVDRGAGELFF.

The table lists this clone with a few counts. The V and J genes are TRBV6-6 and TRBJ2-7; TRBD1 matches 8 bases. The germline V gene encodes CDR1 MNHNY and CDR2 SVGAGI (reference sequence). The CDR3 is made up of 13 amino acids. Trimming took 5 bases from V and 6 from J; bases not matched to a gene: 6. The CDR3 loop reads CASSPRGPGEQYF. The CDR3 region has the DNA TGTGCCAGCAGTCCCAGGGGGCCCGGCGAGCAGTACTTC.

The rearrangement joins TRBV28 to TRBJ1-2, with D possibly TRBD1 on 6 matching bases. The length of the CDR3 is 14 residues. Trimming took off 4 bases at V and 3 bases at J, with 12 bases between the two ends. From germline, CDR1 is MDHEN and CDR2 SYDVKM. The CDR3 bases are TGTGCCAGCAGTTACAGGGCCCGCTACTATGGCTACACCTTC. This sequence encodes CASSYRARYYGYTF.

V and J are TRBV7-2 and TRBJ2-1; D might be TRBD2 (5 bases). This CDR3 has 14 residues. Per the germline V gene, CDR1 is SGHTA and CDR2 is FQGNSA. V lost 5 bases and J 8 bases, leaving 16 bases between the germline ends. This CDR3 reads CASSRGLALDEQFF. CDR3 coding DNA: TGTGCCAGCAGCCGCGGGCTAGCACTCGATGAGCAGTTCTTC.